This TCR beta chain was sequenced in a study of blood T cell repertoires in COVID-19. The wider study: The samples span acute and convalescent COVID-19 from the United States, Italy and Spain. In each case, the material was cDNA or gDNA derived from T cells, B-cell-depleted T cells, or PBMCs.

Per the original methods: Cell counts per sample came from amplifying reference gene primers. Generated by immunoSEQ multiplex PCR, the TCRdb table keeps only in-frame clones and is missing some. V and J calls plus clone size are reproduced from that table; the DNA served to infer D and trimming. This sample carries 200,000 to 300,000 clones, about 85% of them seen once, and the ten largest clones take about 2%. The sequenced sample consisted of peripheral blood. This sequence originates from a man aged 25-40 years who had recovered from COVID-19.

CDR3 amino acids: CASSEIGGGLNEQFF. In nucleotides, the CDR3 is TGTGCCAGCAGTGAAATCGGGGGGGGCCTGAATGAGCAGTTCTTC. The V and J genes are TRBV6-1 and TRBJ2-1, with 8 positions matching TRBD2. The CDR3 is made up of 15 amino acids. Trimming cost V 2 bases and J 7 bases; bases outside gene matches: 7. CDR1 MNHNS and CDR2 SASEGT come from the germline V gene.